Listed below are T cell receptor beta chains from one sample, sequenced in a study of OX40 agonist ivuxolimab in advanced cancers. Profiling relied on immunoSEQ multiplex PCR, and the TCRdb table lists in-frame clones only, not all of them. The profile shows 80,000 or so clones, roughly 90% of them singletons. Sequenced here: CD4+ or CD8+ T cells sorted from blood, sampled in a trial of the OX40 agonist ivuxolimab. The receptors here all came from an adult with an advanced solid tumor such as melanoma, head and neck, liver or kidney cancer. Both conserved end residues are part of each CDR3. A D gene is named only where the DNA matches it firmly. Clone size appears in some rows only: once, few, many, or a class for an expanded clone.

clone size,V gene,J gene,D gene,CDR3 DNA,CDR3 protein
-,TRBV6-5,TRBJ2-7,TRBD2,TGTGCCAGTAGTAGTACGGGACTACTGACCTACGAGCAGTACTTC,CASSSTGLLTYEQYF
-,TRBV30,TRBJ2-2,-,TGTGCCTGGAGTACTAGTTTGGGGGAGCTGTTTTTT,CAWSTSLGELFF
-,TRBV5-6,TRBJ2-5,-,TGTGCCAGCAGCTATCAGCGAGAGACCCAGTACTTC,CASSYQRETQYF
-,TRBV18,TRBJ2-7,-,TGTGCCAGCTCACCAGGGGGTGACTACGAGCAGTACTTC,CASSPGGDYEQYF
once,TRBV6-5,TRBJ2-1,-,TGTGCCAGCAGTACGGCTGTACAGCCAGGGCAGTTCTTC,CASSTAVQPGQFF
-,TRBV7-9,TRBJ1-3,-,TGTGCCAGCAGCTTCCTAAGGTCCTCTGGAAACACCATATATTTT,CASSFLRSSGNTIYF
-,TRBV30,TRBJ2-5,-,TGTGCCTGGAGTAGCGCCGAGACCCAGTACTTC,CAWSSAETQYF
few,TRBV19,TRBJ1-6,-,TGTGCCAGTAGTATAGCCCCGGACACGACCCTCCACTTT,CASSIAPDTTLHF
-,TRBV6-5,TRBJ2-7,-,TGTGCCAGCAGTTCTCAGGGGGGGCCTTCCTACGAGCAGTACTTC,CASSSQGGPSYEQYF
-,TRBV5-4,TRBJ2-3,TRBD2,TGTGCCAGCAGCAGGGCGGGGGTTGCGCCAGATACGCAGTATTTT,CASSRAGVAPDTQYF
-,TRBV5-1,TRBJ2-7,TRBD2,TGCGCCAGCAGCTCGGGACTAGCGGGAGGGCCGAACGAGCAGTACTTC,CASSSGLAGGPNEQYF
-,TRBV9,TRBJ2-7,-,TGTGCCAGCAGCGTAGATTGGGACGTGTACGAGCAGTACTTC,CASSVDWDVYEQYF
-,TRBV6-1,TRBJ1-1,-,TGTGCCAGCGGGACGGGACAAACGAACACTGAAGCTTTCTTT,CASGTGQTNTEAFF
-,TRBV30,TRBJ2-1,-,TGTGCCTGGAGTGTACGGAGGGACCCCTTCTTC,CAWSVRRDPFF
-,TRBV4-2,TRBJ2-7,TRBD2,TGTGCCAGCAGCCAAGGACTAGCGGCGTCCTACGAGCAGTACTTC,CASSQGLAASYEQYF
-,TRBV27,TRBJ2-3,-,TGTGCCAGCAGTGCCTTGAGCCGGGCGGAGGCAAGAGGGACAGATACGCAGTATTTT,CASSALSRAEARGTDTQYF
once,TRBV6-5,TRBJ2-5,TRBD2,TGTGCCAGCAGCAACGGGGGGATCCGAGAGACCCAGTACTTC,CASSNGGIRETQYF
-,TRBV11-2,TRBJ2-3,-,TGTGCCAGCAGCGGGTCCGGCCTGAGCACAGATACGCAGTATTTT,CASSGSGLSTDTQYF
-,TRBV7-6,TRBJ2-3,TRBD2,TGTGCCAGCAGCTTAGCCGCGGGGGGAAGCACAGATACGCAGTATTTT,CASSLAAGGSTDTQYF
-,TRBV7-2,TRBJ2-2,-,TGTGCCAGCACCGGGGCTTCTACCGGGGAGCTGTTTTTT,CASTGASTGELFF
-,TRBV7-3,TRBJ2-1,TRBD2,TGTGCCAGCAGCTTAAAGGGCGGGAGCACAGGCTACAATGAGCAGTTCTTC,CASSLKGGSTGYNEQFF
-,TRBV9,TRBJ2-1,TRBD2,TGTGCCAGCAGCGTAATGACTAGCGGCTACAATGAGCAGTTCTTC,CASSVMTSGYNEQFF
-,TRBV11-3,TRBJ2-2,-,TGTGCCAGCAGCCGAGACAGCATGAACACCGGGGAGCTGTTTTTT,CASSRDSMNTGELFF
-,TRBV5-1,TRBJ1-4,-,TGCGCCAGCCGGGCGGGGGTTGCAACTAATGAAAAACTGTTTTTT,CASRAGVATNEKLFF
-,TRBV18,TRBJ2-7,TRBD2,TGTGCCAGCTCACCCGGACTAGCGGAGGAGCAGTACTTC,CASSPGLAEEQYF
-,TRBV15,TRBJ2-5,-,TGTGCCACCAGCAGAGATGAGTTTGCGTTCCAAGAGACCCAGTACTTC,CATSRDEFAFQETQYF
-,TRBV7-3,TRBJ2-1,-,TGTGCCAGCAGCAAAGGGTCTTTCAATGAGCAGTTCTTC,CASSKGSFNEQFF
few,TRBV20-1,TRBJ1-2,TRBD1,TGCAGCAGGGACAGTGGTATTGGCTACACCTTC,CSRDSGIGYTF
-,TRBV11-2,TRBJ2-1,-,TGTGCCAGCAGCTTAGACAGGAACAATGAGCAGTTCTTC,CASSLDRNNEQFF
-,TRBV5-4,TRBJ2-3,-,TGTGCCAGCAGCAGCTTGACGGAGGGGGGAGATACGCAGTATTTT,CASSSLTEGGDTQYF
-,TRBV11-1,TRBJ2-7,TRBD2,TGTGCCAGCAGAAAAGCGGGGGGGGATTACGAGCAGTACTTC,CASRKAGGDYEQYF
-,TRBV6-1,TRBJ1-2,-,TGTGCCAGCAGTGTAGACATGAAATATGGCTACACCTTC,CASSVDMKYGYTF
-,TRBV6-5,TRBJ2-1,-,TGTGCCAGCAGCCCAATGACAGCCATCAATGAGCAGTTCTTC,CASSPMTAINEQFF
-,TRBV19,TRBJ1-5,-,TGTGCCAGTAGTATCAACCCAGCGAATCAGCCCCAGCATTTT,CASSINPANQPQHF
once,TRBV19,TRBJ1-4,-,TGTGCCAGTGGTAATGAAAAACTGTTTTTT,CASGNEKLFF